This TCR beta chain was sequenced for a study of beta chain features in type 1 diabetes (dated by TCRdb to the late 2010s). Regarding the complete study: No differences in mean age, gender distribution, total cell number or subset yield were found between patients and healthy donors. A total of just under 110,000,000 sorted cells were examined across all samples, and RNA yield correlated strongly with the number of cells per subset. The study compared TCRB repertoires of sorted circulating CD4+ T cell subsets between recently diagnosed type 1 diabetes patients and matched healthy donors. Naive and central memory subsets were obtained from all 30 or so donors, but regulatory and stem cell-like memory subsets were isolated from only 8 patients and 8 healthy donors. The paper as a whole reports these results and caveats: PCR may preferentially amplify shorter templates, but because patient and control samples were amplified and corrected together, any resulting skew would affect both groups equally. Naive, central memory and regulatory TCRB repertoires appeared more similar among patients than among healthy donors. Type 1 diabetes patients showed a moderate but significant shortening of TCRB CDR3 length in all four CD4+ subsets. At VDJ recombination sites, patients with type 1 diabetes made fewer insertions and deleted more nucleotides, a pattern implying thymic rearrangement abnormalities. HLA sub-analyses involved small numbers of individuals, so any influence of HLA type on TCRB rearrangement remained unresolved. Because cDNA was sequenced instead of genomic DNA, highly expressing activated cells could be over-represented, though the groups showed no difference in activation or CD3 levels.

A single peripheral blood draw of roughly 0.11 L on average was collected from each donor into heparinised tubes. Naive, central memory, regulatory and stem cell-like memory CD4+ T cells were sorted on a BD FACSAria II using a panel including CD45RO, CCR7, CD25, CD127, CD95 and CD27. All sorted populations exceeded 95% purity. PBMCs were separated immediately by Lymphoprep density gradient centrifugation and were stained directly, without being cultured. Samples were stained and sorted in pairs, with one healthy donor and one patient per experiment, so that batch effects were minimized. The CDR1 and CDR2 encoded by the germline V gene are SGDLS and YYNGEE. The CDR3 has 15 amino acids, counting the end cysteine and phenylalanine. Solely the CDR3 DNA is kept, with 45 bases framed from the first base. Trimming takes 3 bases from V and 1 base from J, and the germline ends sit 11 bases apart. The High Capacity cDNA Reverse Transcription Kit was used to reverse transcribe all of the isolated RNA, meaning that expressed TCRB transcripts were what got sequenced. Deep immunoSEQ sequencing was applied to naive, central memory and regulatory T cell samples, giving an average of about 3.6 million total reads per sample. Sorted cells were lysed in RLT buffer, and RNA was extracted using DNase-treated RNeasy Micro or Mini kits according to cell number. Each cell subset was processed on its own to prevent cross-contamination, while patient and healthy donor samples were processed together. The immunoSEQ multiplex PCR was used to amplify TCRB sequences from cDNA, generating 87-bp fragments that spanned the CDR3 region. The amplicons were sequenced using the Illumina HiSeq platform. From the authors' description of their analysis: PCR bias was computationally corrected using synthetic template baselines, reads within Hamming distance 2 were collapsed, and singletons that could not be merged were discarded. Reads were aligned against IMGT to assign V, D and J genes, CDR3 length and insertions or deletions at six rearrangement sites. Within each subset, clonotype counts were normalized to sorted cell number, after which true diversity and Gini coefficients were computed with the tcR R package. The overlap coefficient, calculated on TCRB nucleotide sequences, was used to quantify repertoire sharing. Not all clones reach the TCRdb copy of this immuneACCESS table, which keeps in-frame sequences only. Checked studies attribute under half of the gap to unresolved V genes and leave the rest unexplained. Clone size and V and J calls were adopted from that table, with D and trimming inferred from the DNA. The sample table holds under 250,000 clones, of which around 26% were seen once. The ten largest clones take up approximately 4% of the sample.

On this clone itself: Its antigen target is currently unknown. No base quality values were provided; no much bigger clone lies one nucleotide off.

The sample was central memory CD4+ T cells from blood. The sequence derives from a man aged 25 to 40 in good health. The chain employs TRBV9 and TRBJ2-1; D gene: possibly TRBD2, on 5 matching bases. Read as DNA, the sequence is TGTGCCAGCAGCGGACTTGTAGCGTCCTACAATGAGCAGTTCTTC. Translated, this gives CASSGLVASYNEQFF.